The 22 T cell receptor beta chains presented below share a single source sample, sequenced in a study of CD8+ T cells in alopecia areata. The sequencing template was cDNA reverse transcribed from extracted RNA. The table came from immunoSEQ multiplex PCR; TCRdb's copy has only in-frame clones and leaves some out. The table includes 150,000 to 200,000 clones, about 66% detected once. The starting material was CD8+ T cells sorted from blood, obtained at week 0. These receptors all stem from a human donor with alopecia areata.

This CDR3 reads CSVEVGTSGYEQYF. CDR3 DNA sequence: TGCAGCGTTGAAGTGGGGACTAGCGGCTACGAGCAGTACTTC. The rearrangement joins TRBV29-1 to TRBJ2-7; 11 bases are a match to TRBD2. The CDR3 is 14 amino acids. Germline V gene data show CDR1 as SQVTM and CDR2 as ANQGSEA. V dropped 1 base and J dropped 3; count of bases not matched to a gene: 2.

V is TRBV6-5 and J is TRBJ1-5, with D uncertain. Trimming took 5 bases from V and 4 from J, leaving 15 bases between them. Germline V gene sequence: CDR1 MNHEY, CDR2 SVGAGI. The CDR3 has 15 residues. This CDR3 reads CASSPHGENNQPQHF. The CDR3 DNA follows: TGTGCCAGCAGTCCACACGGGGAAAATAATCAGCCCCAGCATTTT.

The V and J genes are TRBV4-2 and TRBJ1-2; tentatively, D is TRBD1 (5 bases). The CDR3 has 15 amino acids. The germline V gene encodes CDR1 LGHNA and CDR2 YNFKEQ. The V end was cut by 0 bases, the J end by 2 bases, with 10 bases between. This CDR3 is CASSQDVTGNYGYTF. The CDR3 DNA follows: TGTGCCAGCAGCCAAGATGTTACAGGAAACTATGGCTACACCTTC.

V gene TRBV14 combines with J gene TRBJ1-1; D perhaps matches TRBD1 (5 bases). Trimming removed 3 bases at V and 6 bases at J, with 17 bases between. The V gene's germline CDR1 is SGHDN and CDR2 FVKESK. This CDR3 spans 15 amino acids. The CDR3 loop reads CASSHGQGFGSEAFF. CDR3 nucleotide sequence: TGTGCCAGCAGCCACGGTCAGGGATTTGGGTCTGAAGCTTTCTTT.

CDR3 sequence reads: CSVEAGGGYTF. In DNA form, the CDR3 reads TGCAGCGTTGAAGCCGGGGGGGGCTACACCTTC. V is TRBV29-1 and J is TRBJ1-2; tentative D call: TRBD1 (5 bases). The CDR3 length is 11 residues. Between the trimmed V and J ends, which lost 1 base and 8 bases, there was a span of 8 bases. The germline V gene encodes CDR1 SQVTM and CDR2 ANQGSEA. Complete variable domain (other parts from reference TRBV29-1 and TRBJ1-2): SAVISQKPSRDICQRGTSLTIQCQVDSQVTMMFWYRQQPGQSLTLIATANQGSEATYESGFVIDKFPISRPNLTFSTLTVSNMSPEDSSIYLCSVEAGGGYTFGSGTRLTVV.

This sequence joins TRBV30 and TRBJ1-4, with 11 bases that match TRBD1. The CDR3 is made up of 19 amino acids. Germline assignment: CDR1 GTSNPN and CDR2 SVGIG (reference sequence). V was clipped by 0 bases and J by 7 bases; unmatched bases: 16. In DNA form, the CDR3 reads TGTGCCTGGAGTGTACGGTTTATAATGGGGACAGGGGGATCTGAAAAACTGTTTTTT. Translation: CAWSVRFIMGTGGSEKLFF. The whole variable domain, filled in from reference TRBV30 and TRBJ1-4, reads SQTIHQWPATLVQPVGSPLSLECTVEGTSNPNLYWYRQAAGRGLQLLFYSVGIGQISSEVPQNLSASRPQDRQFILSSKKLLLSDSGFYLCAWSVRFIMGTGGSEKLFFGSGTQLSVL.

J is TRBJ1-2 and V is TRBV5-5; no clear D gene. CDR1 and CDR2 from the germline V gene are SGHKS and YYEKEE (reference sequence). V was shortened by 6 bases and J by 3 bases, with 18 bases between the two germline ends. This CDR3 comprises 15 residues. CDR3 region: CASTPGQKADYGYTF. CDR3 in DNA: TGTGCCAGCACCCCGGGCCAGAAAGCTGACTATGGCTACACCTTC.

The rearrangement joins TRBV13 to TRBJ2-5, with D uncertain. The CDR3 spans 13 residues. Germline CDR1 and CDR2: PRHDT and FYEKMQ (reference sequence). Trimming stripped 0 bases from V and 2 bases from J, with 4 bases between. The CDR3 region is CASSLGRQETQYF. DNA of the CDR3: TGTGCCAGCAGCTTAGGACGGCAAGAGACCCAGTACTTC.

The V gene is TRBV7-3, the J gene TRBJ2-3, with unresolved D. Per germline, CDR1 SGHTA and CDR2 FQGTGA. V was trimmed by 4 bases and J by 5 bases, leaving 7 bases between them. CDR3 length: 12 residues. The CDR3 loop is CASSSIGDTQYF. DNA of the CDR3: TGTGCCAGCAGCTCGATCGGAGATACGCAGTATTTT.

This clone was recorded only once. This chain links TRBV2 with TRBJ2-1; 12 positions agree with TRBD2. V was pared by 6 bases and J by 3 bases, with 3 bases of the junction left unmatched. The CDR3 extends over 15 amino acids. CDR1 is SNHLY and CDR2 is FYNNEI in the germline V gene. The CDR3, as DNA: TGTGCCAGCAGACTAGCGGGGGGTTACTACAATGAGCAGTTCTTC. It translates to CASRLAGGYYNEQFF.

The CDR3 sequence is CASRGQGADGYTF. CDR3 bases: TGTGCCAGCAGGGGACAGGGGGCTGATGGCTACACCTTC. The chain is built from TRBV5-6 and TRBJ1-2; TRBD1 agrees at 12 bases. Per the germline V gene, CDR1 is SGHDT and CDR2 is YYEEEE. Unmatched junction bases numbered 2, after V lost 5 bases and J lost 6 bases. This CDR3 spans 13 amino acids.

V and J are TRBV29-1 and TRBJ2-2; unclear D gene. The V end was cut by 1 base, the J end by 1 base, with 10 bases between. The CDR3 has 15 amino acids. CDR1 is SQVTM and CDR2 is ANQGSEA in the germline V gene. The CDR3 loop reads CSVEAPRKNTGELFF. CDR3 nucleotide sequence: TGCAGCGTTGAAGCCCCCAGGAAGAACACCGGGGAGCTGTTTTTT.

This clone came up a few times. The rearrangement joins TRBV7-9 to TRBJ2-5; 7 bases are shared with TRBD1. Germline CDR1 reads SEHNR; CDR2 reads FQNEAQ (reference sequence). This CDR3 contains 16 residues. The junction had 14 bases not matched to a gene; V was cut back by 5 bases and J by 5 bases. CDR3 in amino acids: CASSNPGTAGGETQYF. The CDR3 DNA follows: TGTGCCAGCAGCAACCCCGGGACAGCAGGCGGGGAGACCCAGTACTTC.

This clone was found once. The V and J genes are TRBV4-1 and TRBJ2-7; 7 bases align to TRBD2. The germline gives CDR1 MGHRA, CDR2 YSYEKL. The CDR3 sequence is 15 residues long. The V segment lost 0 bases and the J segment 2 bases; nucleotides outside the gene matches: 4. The CDR3 bases are TGCGCCAGCAGCCAAGATAAGGGAGGGGCCTACGAGCAGTACTTC. Its protein product is CASSQDKGGAYEQYF.

CDR3 amino acids: CAWSGPSPEQFF. The CDR3 coding sequence is TGTGCCTGGAGTGGCCCCTCCCCTGAGCAGTTCTTC. The chain couples TRBV30 to TRBJ2-1; D is ambiguous. Trimming cost V 1 base and J 9 bases, with 10 bases left between them. The CDR3 is made up of 12 amino acids. Germline lookup yields CDR1 GTSNPN and CDR2 SVGIG (reference sequence).

The chain recombines TRBV13 with TRBJ2-5; TRBD2 matches at 10 bases. Germline V gene lookup returns CDR1 PRHDT and CDR2 FYEKMQ (reference sequence). Germline trimming cut 2 bases from V and 5 bases from J; bases unmatched to any gene: 5. The CDR3 totals 15 residues. The CDR3 bases are TGTGCCAGCAGCTTACGTAGCGGGGGGTATGAGACCCAGTACTTC. This gives the protein CASSLRSGGYETQYF.

To note about this clone: This specimen includes other DNA sequences encoding the same CDR3. The gene calls are TRBV27 and TRBJ1-5; no reliable D call. The V gene's germline CDR1 is MNHEY and CDR2 SMNVEV (reference sequence). Trimming cost V 2 bases and J 0 bases, with 5 bases left between them. The CDR3 is made up of 14 amino acids. The CDR3 loop is CASSLSYSNQPQHF. CDR3 bases: TGTGCCAGCAGTTTAAGTTATAGCAATCAGCCCCAGCATTTT.

This clone was seen only a few times. The rearrangement links TRBV29-1 to TRBJ2-7, with D tentatively TRBD1 (6 bases). The germline V gene encodes CDR1 SQVTM and CDR2 ANQGSEA. V was clipped by 7 bases and J by 6 bases, with 16 bases between them. This CDR3 has 12 residues. Here the CDR3 reads CSASTGLGEQYF. The DNA of the CDR3 is TGCAGCGCCTCTACAGGGTTGGGCGAGCAGTACTTC.

The chain couples TRBV7-8 to TRBJ2-5; TRBD2 might be the D (7 bases). CDR3 length equals 17 residues. The germline CDR1 and CDR2 sequences are SGHVS and FQNEAQ. Trimming shortened V by 4 bases and J by 5 bases, and 23 bases separated the two germline ends. The CDR3 sequence is CASSSRGAIVFWETQYF. CDR3 nucleotides: TGTGCCAGCAGCTCCCGGGGGGCTATCGTTTTTTGGGAGACCCAGTACTTC.

The chain carries TRBV2 and TRBJ2-2; D is possibly TRBD1 (6 bases). Trimming took 7 bases from V and 1 from J, leaving 7 bases between them. This CDR3 has 13 amino acids. Germline V gene sequence: CDR1 SNHLY, CDR2 FYNNEI. CDR3 residues: CASTQGNTGELFF. The CDR3 bases are TGTGCCAGCACACAGGGGAACACCGGGGAGCTGTTTTTT.

V and J are TRBV29-1 and TRBJ2-1; 7 bases map to TRBD2. Germline lookup yields CDR1 SQVTM and CDR2 ANQGSEA. The CDR3 sequence is 16 residues long. The V gene end was trimmed by 5 bases and the J gene end by 0 bases; junction bases not matched to a gene: 10. In DNA form, the CDR3 reads TGCAGCGTTAGGCTAGCGGCTCCGAGCTCCTACAATGAGCAGTTCTTC. Its protein is CSVRLAAPSSYNEQFF.

This rearrangement joins TRBV4-2 to TRBJ2-7; 7 bases fit TRBD2. Germline V gives CDR1 LGHNA, CDR2 YNFKEQ. The CDR3 is 15 amino acids. Losses at the gene ends were 0 bases for V and 4 bases for J; bases not matched to a gene: 6. The CDR3 spells CASSQEPAGWYEQYF. CDR3 in DNA: TGTGCCAGCAGCCAAGAACCAGCGGGGTGGTACGAGCAGTACTTC.